This TCR beta chain was documented in a study of identical twins. The ends were cut back, 3 bases at V and 5 bases at J, with 16 bases in the middle. CDR3 size: 16 residues. Germline CDR1 reads SEHNR; CDR2 reads FQNEAQ (reference sequence). With template switching, a universal primer site was added, and the cDNA carried unique molecular identifiers. Each CDR3 protein is one row after TCRdb ran MiXCR on the 5' RACE reads. The table records about 300,000 distinct CDR3 sequences, around 12% of them present only once. Study-level results: Whereas memory repertoires showed no such difference, abundant cord blood beta clonotypes carried fewer insertions. The study based its conclusions on cross-sectional statistical analysis and did not follow the same donors. Possibly, invariant MAIT and iNKT cells partly confounded zero-insertion analyses.

Comments on this clonotype: Its specificity is unknown.

These data also featured in a second study, about yellow fever vaccine responses in identical twins.

The specimen was CD8+ T cells sorted from blood. This clonotype was sampled from a woman younger than 30 in good health. The chain uses TRBV7-9 and TRBJ2-2, with D unclear. The CDR3 DNA is TGTGCCAGCAGCTTGACACTCCAGGAACATACCGGGGAGCTGTTTTTT. Its translation: CASSLTLQEHTGELFF.